One and the same sample provided the 23 T cell receptor beta chains below, sequenced in a study of type 1 and type 2 diabetes patients. Amplification started from genomic DNA. A primer set of 30 forward and 13 reverse primers amplified the CDR3. TCRdb re-called the multiplex PCR reads with MiXCR, one entry per CDR3 protein. The table lists 280,000 or so distinct CDR3 sequences, roughly 50% of them singletons. Sample: peripheral blood mononuclear cells (PBMCs). The origin of the receptors is a man younger than 30 with type 2 diabetes.

The chain couples TRBV5-1 to TRBJ1-6, with unresolved D. The V gene lost 4 bases and the J gene lost 6 bases, with 5 bases spanning the gap. Germline values: CDR1 SGHRS, CDR2 YFSETQ. The CDR3 has 12 residues. This CDR3 is CASSDPNSPLHF. Here the CDR3 DNA reads TGCGCCAGCAGCGACCCTAATTCACCCCTCCACTTT.

This clonotype was recorded a few times. The V and J genes are TRBV24-1 and TRBJ2-2; no firm D call. Germline V gene sequence: CDR1 KGHDR, CDR2 SFDVKD. The V end was cut by 3 bases, the J end by 0 bases, with 7 bases between. CDR3 length: 15 residues. The CDR3 loop reads CATSDPGANTGELFF. CDR3 in DNA: TGTGCCACCAGTGATCCGGGCGCGAACACCGGGGAGCTGTTTTTT.

This clonotype was recorded a few times. The rearrangement uses TRBV20-1 and TRBJ1-2; 7 bases are a match to TRBD1. Unmatched junction bases numbered 15, after V lost 6 bases and J lost 5 bases. CDR3 length: 15 amino acids. Germline CDR1 and CDR2: DFQATT and SNEGSKA (reference sequence). CDR3 region: CSADRDRETPYGYTF. CDR3 bases: TGCAGTGCGGACCGGGACAGAGAGACCCCATATGGCTACACCTTC.

The V call is TRBV6-5, the J call TRBJ1-5; D remains unclear. There are 14 residues in the CDR3. The V end was cut by 2 bases, the J end by 7 bases, with 12 bases between. Germline V gene sequence: CDR1 MNHEY, CDR2 SVGAGI. CDR3 loop: CASSYREGAQPQHF. DNA for the CDR3: TGTGCCAGCAGTTACCGGGAAGGAGCACAGCCCCAGCATTTT.

Only a few counts were recorded for this clonotype. The V and J genes are TRBV19 and TRBJ2-7; a weak D match, TRBD1 (6 bases). The CDR3 has 14 residues. Trimming took off 1 base at V and 4 bases at J, with 11 bases between the two ends. CDR1 LNHDA and CDR2 SQIVND come from the germline V gene (reference sequence). CDR3 residues: CASSIAGGRYEQYF. CDR3 sequence (DNA): TGTGCCAGTAGTATAGCTGGGGGCAGGTACGAGCAGTACTTC.

In this sample, this clonotype turned up a few times. This chain connects TRBV29-1 to TRBJ2-7, with TRBD2 matching 13 bases. The length of the CDR3 is 14 residues. Looked up from germline, CDR1 is SQVTM and CDR2 is ANQGSEA. V dropped 6 bases and J dropped 4; count of bases not matched to a gene: 6. CDR3 residues: CSVTLAGGTYEQYF. The CDR3 DNA sequence: TGCAGCGTGACACTAGCGGGAGGGACTTACGAGCAGTACTTC.

V is TRBV20-1 and J is TRBJ2-1; D is uncertain. Germline CDR1 DFQATT, CDR2 SNEGSKA (reference sequence). The CDR3 extends over 14 amino acids. The V and J ends lost 6 bases and 2 bases respectively, with 14 bases between them. The CDR3 sequence: CSARTTMAYNEQFF. CDR3 DNA: TGCAGTGCCAGAACAACTATGGCCTACAATGAGCAGTTCTTC.

The rearrangement joins TRBV10-3 to TRBJ2-7; D not resolved. Trimming took off 5 bases at V and 0 bases at J, with 17 bases between the two ends. The CDR3 loop spans 16 amino acids. Germline values: CDR1 ENHRY, CDR2 SYGVKD. CDR3 sequence (DNA): TGTGCCATCAGTTCTGCCGGGCATTGGACCTCCTACGAGCAGTACTTC. It yields the protein CAISSAGHWTSYEQYF.

This chain links TRBV15 with TRBJ1-3; D not resolved. Deletions cut 1 base from V and 7 bases from J, with 14 bases between. Germline loops: CDR1 LNHNV, CDR2 YYDKDF (reference sequence). The CDR3 has 15 amino acids. CDR3 sequence: CATSRGPELGNTIYF. Written as DNA, the CDR3 is TGTGCCACCAGCAGAGGGCCGGAGCTAGGGAACACCATATATTTT.

The J gene is TRBJ2-7, the V gene TRBV7-3; D remains ambiguous. Trimming took 6 bases from V and 8 from J, leaving 14 bases between them. CDR1 SGHTA and CDR2 FQGTGA come from the germline V gene. This CDR3 has 12 amino acids. Here the CDR3 DNA reads TGTGCCAGCAGTTACGCCGGAATCAAGCAGTACTTC. It yields the protein CASSYAGIKQYF.

The chain couples TRBV7-9 to TRBJ2-7; a possible D gene is TRBD2 (6 bases). TRBJ2-1 matches the DNA end more closely, so the J call is doubtful. The CDR3 contains 14 residues. CDR1 is SEHNR, CDR2 FQNEAQ, per germline (reference sequence). The CDR3 bases are TGTGCCAGCAGCCCAACGGGAGATGTCTATGAGCAGTTCTTC. Its protein is CASSPTGDVYEQFF.

This chain links TRBV25-1 with TRBJ1-3; D is undetermined. The CDR3 has 13 amino acids. Germline CDR1 MGHDK, CDR2 SYGVNS. Trimming left V 2 bases short and J 5 bases short, with 7 bases between. The CDR3 reads CASSETGRNTIYF. For the CDR3, the DNA is TGTGCCAGCAGTGAAACTGGGAGAAACACCATATATTTT.

The chain joins TRBV13 to TRBJ2-7; 9 nucleotides line up with TRBD1. The CDR3 runs 13 residues. Germline V gene lookup returns CDR1 PRHDT and CDR2 FYEKMQ (reference sequence). Trimming took 3 bases from V and 9 from J; bases not matched to a gene: 6. The CDR3 here is CASSLGQGGVQYF. The CDR3 DNA follows: TGTGCCAGCAGCTTGGGACAGGGAGGAGTGCAGTACTTC.

The rearrangement uses TRBV15 and TRBJ2-1, with 10 bases fitting TRBD2. After removal of 3 bases from V and 5 bases from J, the junction contained 4 bases not matched to a gene. In germline, CDR1 is LNHNV, CDR2 YYDKDF (reference sequence). The CDR3 has 15 residues. The CDR3 reads CATSRPLAGDNEQFF. The CDR3 DNA reads TGTGCCACCAGCAGGCCGCTAGCGGGAGACAATGAGCAGTTCTTC.

This chain uses TRBV6-5 with TRBJ2-7; TRBD1 matches at 7 bases. The germline V gene encodes CDR1 MNHEY and CDR2 SVGAGI. Trimming cost V 0 bases and J 1 base; bases outside gene matches: 6. The CDR3 runs to 16 residues. The CDR3 sequence: CASSYSYRGGSYEQYF. The DNA of the CDR3 is TGTGCCAGCAGTTACTCATACAGGGGTGGGTCCTACGAGCAGTACTTC.

This clonotype has a count of ten or more. CDR3 loop: CSARGRGGFETQYF. The DNA for the CDR3 is TGCAGTGCTAGGGGGCGGGGGGGCTTTGAGACCCAGTACTTC. The chain combines TRBV20-1 with TRBJ2-5; 9 bases agree with TRBD2. This CDR3 contains 14 residues. Germline lookup yields CDR1 DFQATT and CDR2 SNEGSKA (reference sequence). With 3 bases clipped from V and 5 bases from J, the junction kept 7 bases outside the gene matches.

Regarding this clonotype: This may be a read error: a much more frequent sequence differs by one nucleotide. The chain couples TRBV25-1 to TRBJ1-4, with TRBD1 as a possible D gene (6 bases). V was trimmed by 6 bases and J by 3 bases, leaving 23 bases between them. Per the germline V gene, CDR1 is MGHDK and CDR2 is SYGVNS. The CDR3 contains 18 residues. The CDR3 DNA reads TGTGCCAGCAGCGATACGAGGGACAAGGGATTCTCTAATGAAAAACTGTTTTTT. It yields the protein CASSDTRDKGFSNEKLFF.

This clonotype was recorded a few times. The CDR3 spells CAWRRGTGNLNTEAFF. CDR3 DNA sequence: TGTGCCTGGAGGAGGGGGACAGGGAATTTGAACACTGAAGCTTTCTTT. The rearrangement joins TRBV30 to TRBJ1-1; 9 nucleotides agree with TRBD1. In germline, CDR1 is GTSNPN, CDR2 SVGIG (reference sequence). The CDR3 spans 16 residues. Trimming took 3 bases from V and 0 from J; bases not matched to a gene: 8. Using reference TRBV30 and TRBJ1-1 for the parts outside the CDR3, the full variable domain is SQTIHQWPATLVQPVGSPLSLECTVEGTSNPNLYWYRQAAGRGLQLLFYSVGIGQISSEVPQNLSASRPQDRQFILSSKKLLLSDSGFYLCAWRRGTGNLNTEAFFGQGTRLTVV.

In its sample, this clonotype was seen many times. The gene calls are TRBV7-8 and TRBJ2-2; TRBD2 aligns across 11 bases. The V and J ends lost 5 bases and 0 bases, in that order; junction bases with no gene match: 2. The CDR3 has 16 amino acids. The germline gives CDR1 SGHVS, CDR2 FQNEAQ. CDR3 DNA sequence: TGTGCCAGCAGCGCGACTAGCGGGGCGAACACCGGGGAGCTGTTTTTT. Translating gives CASSATSGANTGELFF.

The chain has TRBV4-2 and TRBJ1-2, with TRBD1 matching over 10 bases. The V gene's germline CDR1 is LGHNA and CDR2 YNFKEQ. Germline trimming cut 4 bases from V and 7 bases from J; bases unmatched to any gene: 3. This CDR3 is built from 13 residues. CDR3 bases: TGTGCCAGCAGCCGGGACAGGGGATCTGGCTACACCTTC. This encodes CASSRDRGSGYTF.

This clonotype has more than one count but fewer than ten. The chain has TRBV5-1 and TRBJ2-3; possibly TRBD2 for D (6 bases). The germline V and J ends were trimmed by 6 bases and 0 bases, with 14 bases remaining between them. The germline V gene has CDR1 SGHRS and CDR2 YFSETQ. This CDR3 region has 15 residues. The CDR3 bases are TGCGCCAGCACCGGGGGACTCTCGAGCACAGATACGCAGTATTTT. Its translation: CASTGGLSSTDTQYF.

The gene calls are TRBV5-1 and TRBJ2-3; no clear D. This CDR3 comprises 13 residues. V was shortened by 2 bases and J by 6 bases, with 10 bases between the two germline ends. The V gene's germline CDR1 is SGHRS and CDR2 YFSETQ. The CDR3 here is CASSLDTLDTQYF. The CDR3 DNA sequence: TGCGCCAGCAGCTTAGATACGTTGGATACGCAGTATTTT.

This clonotype was seen at least ten times. V usage is TRBV10-1 and J usage is TRBJ2-1; D possibly corresponds to TRBD1 (6 bases). The CDR3 runs 14 residues. Trimming pared 3 bases from V and 0 bases from J, leaving 6 bases between. CDR1 WNHNN and CDR2 SYGVQD come from the germline V gene (reference sequence). CDR3 loop: CASSEQGSYNEQFF. CDR3 nucleotide sequence: TGCGCCAGCAGTGAACAGGGCTCCTACAATGAGCAGTTCTTC.